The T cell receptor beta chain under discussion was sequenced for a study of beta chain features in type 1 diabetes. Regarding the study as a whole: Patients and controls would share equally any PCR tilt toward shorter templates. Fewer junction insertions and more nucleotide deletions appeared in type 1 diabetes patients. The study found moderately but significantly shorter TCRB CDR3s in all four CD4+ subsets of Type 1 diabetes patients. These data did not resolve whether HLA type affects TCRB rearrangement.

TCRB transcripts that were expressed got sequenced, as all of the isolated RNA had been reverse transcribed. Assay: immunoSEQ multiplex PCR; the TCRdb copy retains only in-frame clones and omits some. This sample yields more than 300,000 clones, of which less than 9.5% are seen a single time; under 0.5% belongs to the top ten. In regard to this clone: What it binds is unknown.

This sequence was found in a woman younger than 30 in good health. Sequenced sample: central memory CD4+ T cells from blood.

CDR3 sequence (DNA): TGCGCCAGCAGTCAAAGGGGTAAGAGGAGGAACACTGAAGCTTTCTTT. This translates into CASSQRGKRRNTEAFF. This chain connects TRBV23-1 to TRBJ1-1, with D possibly TRBD1 on 5 matching bases. TRBV23-1 is designated an ORF whose function remains uncertain. The CDR3 has 16 residues. V dropped 2 bases and J dropped 1 base, with 14 bases sitting between them.